This passage covers 20 T cell receptor beta chains from one sample sequenced in a study of cytomegalovirus exposure and HLA in healthy donors. The PCR ran on 60 Vbeta and 13 Jbeta primers. TCRdb's table, derived via immunoSEQ multiplex PCR, lists solely in-frame clones and lacks some. In the table there are approximately 110,000 clones, 73% of which are singletons. Material: PBMCs. The origin of the receptors is a woman aged 40 to 49 in good health and CMV-seronegative.

The sample holds a few counts of this clone. The chain employs TRBV4-3 and TRBJ2-6; no clear D gene. Germline lookup yields CDR1 LGHNA and CDR2 YSLEER. The CDR3 length is 16 residues. Trimming stripped 0 bases from V and 0 bases from J, with 6 bases between. CDR3 amino acids: CASSQDPRSGANVLTF. In DNA form, the CDR3 reads TGCGCCAGCAGCCAAGATCCCCGCTCTGGGGCCAACGTCCTGACTTTC.

This clone was counted a few times. The chain joins TRBV5-1 to TRBJ2-3; D not resolved. The germline V gene encodes CDR1 SGHRS and CDR2 YFSETQ. The CDR3 extends over 13 amino acids. V was cut by 4 bases and J by 0 bases, with 6 bases left in between. The CDR3 DNA sequence: TGCGCCAGCAGCCAAACTAGCACAGATACGCAGTATTTT. It codes for CASSQTSTDTQYF.

The chain carries TRBV13 and TRBJ2-7; 7 bases align to TRBD2. The CDR3 is 15 amino acids. Germline V CDR1 and CDR2: PRHDT, FYEKMQ (reference sequence). V trimming: 7 bases; J trimming: 6 bases; junction bases outside the gene matches: 15. The CDR3 DNA reads as TGTGCCAGCACCCGGGGAGGGCCGGGCGGGATCGAGCAGTACTTC. The encoded protein is CASTRGGPGGIEQYF.

The rearrangement uses TRBV5-1 and TRBJ2-1; the D gene is possibly TRBD1 (6 bases). Per germline, CDR1 SGHRS and CDR2 YFSETQ. The V end lost 1 base, the J end lost 7 bases, and 12 bases lay between the germline ends. The length of the CDR3 is 14 residues. In DNA, the CDR3 is TGCGCCAGCAGCTTGTGGCTAGGGGGTAATGAGCAGTTCTTC. Encoded protein: CASSLWLGGNEQFF.

V gene TRBV19 combines with J gene TRBJ2-5; 7 bases are shared with TRBD1. Germline V gene sequence: CDR1 LNHDA, CDR2 SQIVND (reference sequence). The CDR3 is made up of 15 amino acids. Unmatched junction bases numbered 11, after V lost 4 bases and J lost 6 bases. The CDR3: CASSTQRQGGKTQYF. The CDR3 DNA is TGTGCCAGTAGTACCCAAAGACAGGGTGGAAAGACCCAGTACTTC.

The chain combines TRBV5-1 with TRBJ2-7; possible D gene TRBD2, 5 bases. Between the trimmed V and J ends, which lost 2 bases and 1 base, there was a span of 10 bases. The germline V gene encodes CDR1 SGHRS and CDR2 YFSETQ. The CDR3 has 14 residues. Here the CDR3 reads CASSFVEGSYEQYF. CDR3 bases: TGCGCCAGCAGCTTTGTCGAGGGTTCCTACGAGCAGTACTTC.

In nucleotides, the CDR3 is TGTGCCTGGAGTGTACGCACCATCCGCGGACTATACGAGCAGTACTTC. Amino acids: CAWSVRTIRGLYEQYF. The chain recombines TRBV30 with TRBJ2-7; D possibly corresponds to TRBD2 (6 bases). Germline assignment: CDR1 GTSNPN and CDR2 SVGIG (reference sequence). The length of the CDR3 is 16 residues. V was clipped by 0 bases and J by 4 bases, with 19 bases between them.

The V and J genes are TRBV4-1 and TRBJ2-3, with TRBD2 matching 13 bases. The germline gives CDR1 MGHRA, CDR2 YSYEKL. The CDR3 covers 16 residues. V lost 0 bases to trimming and J lost 8 bases; unmatched junction nucleotides: 5. The CDR3: CASSQEWTSGSGTQYF. CDR3 nucleotide sequence: TGCGCCAGCAGCCAAGAATGGACTAGCGGGAGCGGTACGCAGTATTTT.

This clone showed up just once. The J gene is TRBJ2-2, the V gene TRBV27; 8 bases agree with TRBD2. V trimming: 4 bases; J trimming: 6 bases; junction bases outside the gene matches: 7. This CDR3 is built from 15 residues. Germline V lookup: CDR1 MNHEY, CDR2 SMNVEV (reference sequence). The CDR3 reads CASSSWTSPAGELFF. The CDR3 DNA is TGTGCCAGCAGTTCATGGACTAGCCCCGCCGGGGAGCTGTTTTTT.

In its sample, this clone was seen a few times. The chain recombines TRBV4-2 with TRBJ2-1, with D hard to call. V was trimmed by 1 base and J by 2 bases, leaving 12 bases between them. Germline loops: CDR1 LGHNA, CDR2 YNFKEQ. This CDR3 has 16 amino acids. CDR3 protein: CASSQATSPTYNEQFF. DNA of the CDR3: TGTGCCAGCAGCCAAGCAACGAGCCCAACCTACAATGAGCAGTTCTTC.

This chain's CDR3 is CASSLAMALNEQFF. The CDR3 DNA sequence: TGTGCCAGCAGCTTAGCTATGGCCCTCAATGAGCAGTTCTTC. This rearrangement joins TRBV7-2 to TRBJ2-1; D is unresolved. From germline, CDR1 is SGHTA and CDR2 FQGNSA. CDR3 length equals 14 residues. V lost 0 bases to trimming and J lost 6 bases, with 9 bases between them.

V and J are TRBV7-2 and TRBJ2-5; TRBD2 matches 9 bases. V shed 2 bases, J shed 5 bases, and the junction held 9 bases outside the gene matches. The CDR3 has 16 residues. Per the germline V gene, CDR1 is SGHTA and CDR2 is FQGNSA. The CDR3 sequence: CASSLIGGRAVETQYF. For the CDR3, the DNA is TGTGCCAGCAGCTTAATTGGCGGGAGGGCCGTGGAGACCCAGTACTTC.

A few counts support this clone. This CDR3 is CASSYMGGANTDTQYF. CDR3 in DNA: TGTGCCAGCAGCTACATGGGGGGGGCGAACACAGATACGCAGTATTTT. The chain couples TRBV7-2 to TRBJ2-3; the D gene is possibly TRBD2 (7 bases). This CDR3 has 16 residues. V gave up 4 bases and J gave up 2 bases, with 16 bases separating them. The germline CDR1 and CDR2 sequences are SGHTA and FQGNSA.

This clone showed up just a few times. CDR3 protein: CAISGTGGFETQYF. The CDR3 DNA reads as TGTGCCATCAGCGGGACAGGAGGCTTCGAGACCCAGTACTTC. The chain joins TRBV10-3 to TRBJ2-5; 8 bases map to TRBD1. Germline lookup yields CDR1 ENHRY and CDR2 SYGVKD. J lost 5 bases, V lost 6 bases, and 8 bases had no gene match. This CDR3 has 14 amino acids.

This chain connects TRBV30 to TRBJ2-3; 9 nucleotides match TRBD2. Germline lookup yields CDR1 GTSNPN and CDR2 SVGIG (reference sequence). This CDR3 comprises 16 residues. J lost 3 bases, V lost 0 bases, and 7 bases had no gene match. The CDR3: CAWSVRLAGTTDTQYF. The CDR3 region has the DNA TGTGCCTGGAGTGTACGGCTAGCGGGAACGACAGATACGCAGTATTTT. The full variable domain, completed using reference TRBV30 and TRBJ2-3, is SQTIHQWPATLVQPVGSPLSLECTVEGTSNPNLYWYRQAAGRGLQLLFYSVGIGQISSEVPQNLSASRPQDRQFILSSKKLLLSDSGFYLCAWSVRLAGTTDTQYFGPGTRLTVL.

The rearrangement uses TRBV4-3 and TRBJ2-1, with a weak D call TRBD2 (6 bases). The germline gives CDR1 LGHNA, CDR2 YSLEER. The CDR3 consists of 19 residues. V shed 0 bases and J shed 2 bases, with 20 bases lying between them. The CDR3 loop reads CASSQDLSDGSTPYNEQFF. CDR3 sequence (DNA): TGCGCCAGCAGCCAAGATCTCTCGGACGGGAGTACCCCCTACAATGAGCAGTTCTTC.

The chain couples TRBV6-1 to TRBJ1-2; D is possibly TRBD1 (6 bases). Germline V gene data show CDR1 as MNHNS and CDR2 as SASEGT. The CDR3 covers 13 residues. Trimming removed 8 bases at V and 1 base at J, with 11 bases between. The CDR3 DNA reads TGTGCCAGCGCCGAGGGGGTTAACTATGGCTACACCTTC. This translates into CASAEGVNYGYTF.

This sequence joins TRBV4-1 and TRBJ1-4; 7 nucleotides align to TRBD1. Trimming took 3 bases from V and 4 from J; bases not matched to a gene: 8. CDR1 is MGHRA and CDR2 is YSYEKL in the germline V gene. This CDR3 comprises 16 residues. CDR3: CASSQDRTARNEKLFF. CDR3 sequence (DNA): TGCGCCAGCAGCCAGGACAGGACAGCCCGTAATGAAAAACTGTTTTTT.

There are a few counts of this clone. The chain links TRBV4-2 to TRBJ2-5, with D unclear. The germline V and J ends were trimmed by 1 base and 5 bases, with 11 bases remaining between them. From germline, CDR1 is LGHNA and CDR2 YNFKEQ. This CDR3 region has 14 residues. For the CDR3, the DNA is TGTGCCAGCAGCCAAGGCGGTTATGGGGAGACCCAGTACTTC. Translation: CASSQGGYGETQYF.

The chain employs TRBV9 and TRBJ2-3; perhaps TRBD2 as D (5 bases). Germline loops: CDR1 SGDLS, CDR2 YYNGEE. V lost 3 bases and J lost 2, with 16 bases in between. The CDR3 covers 16 residues. CDR3 sequence (DNA): TGTGCCAGCAGCGCCTCTTTGAGGGAGCCCACAGATACGCAGTATTTT. Its protein is CASSASLREPTDTQYF.